Presented here are 23 T cell receptor beta chains from one specimen sequenced in a study of glioma-infiltrating T cells (dated by TCRdb to 2016 to 2017). Instrument used: Illumina MiSeq. The iRepertoire nested amplicon-rescue multiplex PCR (arm-PCR) platform was used to amplify TCR alpha and beta CDR3 regions from RNA. In TCRdb, the public reads were trimmed at Q25 with fastp and aligned with MiXCR, with productive beta chains retained. CDR3 protein duplicates are merged, each entry listing the most common genes and DNA. The sample contains 300,000 to 450,000 distinct CDR3 sequences, less than 50% of them found a single time. The top ten clones comprise approximately 12% of the sample. The material sequenced was glioma tissue, nonneoplastic brain tissue, or PBMCs (not recorded which). The receptors come from a human donor with low-grade glioma or glioblastoma, undergoing nonglioma brain surgery, or in good health (not recorded which).

The chain couples TRBV27 to TRBJ2-7, with D perhaps TRBD1 (5 bases). Trimming removed 6 bases from V and 0 bases from J, with 15 bases in between. The CDR3 extends over 15 amino acids. Germline assignment: CDR1 MNHEY and CDR2 SMNVEV (reference sequence). The CDR3 region is CASSSLGPSSYEQYF. The CDR3 coding sequence is TGTGCCAGCAGCTCCCTGGGGCCAAGCTCCTACGAGCAGTACTTC.

There are a few counts of this clonotype. The rearrangement uses TRBV12-5 and TRBJ2-1; 7 bases match TRBD1. Germline CDR1 and CDR2: LGHNT and FRNRAP. CDR3 size: 13 residues. The J segment lost 6 bases and the V segment lost 4 bases, leaving 3 bases of the junction unmatched. The CDR3 nucleotides are TGTGCTAGTGGTTCAGGGACAGCCAATGAGCAGTTCTTC. It codes for CASGSGTANEQFF. The whole variable domain, remainder taken from reference TRBV12-5 and TRBJ2-1, is DARVTQTPRHKVTEMGQEVTMRCQPILGHNTVFWYRQTMMQGLELLAYFRNRAPLDDSGMPKDRFSAEMPDATLATLKIQPSEPRDSAVYFCASGSGTANEQFFGPGTRLTVL.

This clonotype appeared a single time. This rearrangement joins TRBV5-1 to TRBJ2-1; a weak D match, TRBD1 (6 bases). Trimming shortened V by 4 bases and J by 5 bases, and 19 bases separated the two germline ends. Germline V gives CDR1 SGHRS, CDR2 YFSETQ. The CDR3 loop spans 16 amino acids. CDR3 region: CASSETAGDPNNEQFF. The CDR3 DNA sequence: TGCGCCAGCAGCGAAACGGCAGGGGACCCAAACAATGAGCAGTTCTTC.

With respect to this clonotype: No conserved phenylalanine or tryptophan is present at the end of the CDR3, so a read error is the likely explanation. The chain links TRBV18 to TRBJ2-3, with 7 bases that match TRBD2. Germline assignment: CDR1 KGHSH and CDR2 LQKENI. There are 15 residues in the CDR3. CDR3 sequence: CASSPSGDSKDTQYS. For the CDR3, the DNA is TGTGCCAGCTCACCGAGCGGGGATAGCAAAGATACGCAGTATTCT.

About this clonotype itself: Since a much larger clone is just one base distant, this may be a read error. CDR3 bases: TGCAGTGCTAGAGAACAGTTATTGGATCAGCCCCAGCATTTT. It is translated as CSAREQLLDQPQHF. This sequence joins TRBV20-1 and TRBJ1-5; D is ambiguous. The CDR3 covers 14 residues. The germline V and J ends were trimmed by 0 bases and 5 bases, with 11 bases remaining between them. The V gene's germline CDR1 is DFQATT and CDR2 SNEGSKA (reference sequence).

There are a few counts of this clonotype. The chain couples TRBV5-5 to TRBJ2-1; maybe TRBD1 (6 bases). The CDR3 loop spans 15 amino acids. CDR1 and CDR2 from the germline V gene are SGHKS and YYEKEE (reference sequence). V was pared by 4 bases and J by 3 bases, with 14 bases between. The CDR3 nucleotides are TGTGCCAGCAGCAGAGAGGGACACTACTACAATGAGCAGTTCTTC. The encoded protein is CASSREGHYYNEQFF.

This clonotype was counted a single time. The chain is built from TRBV7-6 and TRBJ2-7; D is uncertain. CDR1 SGHVS and CDR2 FNYEAQ come from the germline V gene. This CDR3 is 14 amino acids long. The V and J ends lost 5 bases and 2 bases respectively, with 13 bases between them. The CDR3 reads CASSPKTAPYEQYF. In DNA, the CDR3 is TGTGCCAGCAGCCCCAAGACTGCTCCCTACGAGCAGTACTTC.

This clonotype has just a few counts. This sequence joins TRBV10-3 and TRBJ2-3; D unresolved. V was trimmed by 4 bases and J by 1 base, leaving 12 bases between them. Looked up from germline, CDR1 is ENHRY and CDR2 is SYGVKD. The CDR3 spans 15 residues. The CDR3 here is CAISGSNTGTDTQYF. The DNA for the CDR3 is TGTGCCATCAGTGGGTCTAATACTGGCACAGATACGCAGTATTTT.

The chain employs TRBV6-4 and TRBJ2-7, with 11 bases fitting TRBD2. With V trimmed by 6 bases and J by 2 bases, 9 bases remained unmatched. In germline, CDR1 is MRHNA, CDR2 SNTAGT. CDR3 length: 16 amino acids. This CDR3 reads CASSEGGLAETYEQYF. CDR3 nucleotide sequence: TGTGCCAGCAGCGAGGGGGGACTAGCGGAGACCTACGAGCAGTACTTC.

This clonotype came up many times. The chain couples TRBV28 to TRBJ1-1; TRBD1 is a possible D gene (5 bases). The CDR3 totals 14 residues. Germline lookup yields CDR1 MDHEN and CDR2 SYDVKM. Trimming pared 7 bases from V and 4 bases from J, leaving 16 bases between. CDR3 in DNA: TGTGCCAGCACTTTTATAGGGGTGGGCACTGAAGCTTTCTTT. This translates into CASTFIGVGTEAFF.

This clonotype was observed once. This could be a read error, since a much larger clone is one nucleotide away. The V and J genes are TRBV28 and TRBJ2-3, with D tentatively TRBD1 or TRBD2 (5 bases each). Germline V gives CDR1 MDHEN, CDR2 SYDVKM. The CDR3 extends over 14 amino acids. CDR3 in DNA: TGTGCCAGCAGGACGGGAACGGGGCCAGATGCGCAGTATTTT. Its translation is CASRTGTGPDAQYF.

DNA for the CDR3: TGCGCCAGCAGCCCCCGGGAGAACAGGGGCACAGATACGCAGTATTTT. This codes for CASSPRENRGTDTQYF. V is TRBV4-1 and J is TRBJ2-3, with D possibly called TRBD1 or TRBD2 (6 bases each). Germline V lookup: CDR1 MGHRA, CDR2 YSYEKL. The CDR3 is 16 residues long. The ends were cut back, 4 bases at V and 1 base at J, with 15 bases in the middle.

This clonotype was seen a few times. J is TRBJ2-7 and V is TRBV27, with D possibly matching TRBD1 (6 bases). V lost 6 bases and J 2 bases, leaving 14 bases between the germline ends. The V gene's germline CDR1 is MNHEY and CDR2 SMNVEV (reference sequence). CDR3 length: 14 amino acids. The CDR3 bases are TGTGCCAGCAGGGGGACAAATACACCCTACGAGCAGTACTTC. Protein product: CASRGTNTPYEQYF.

J is TRBJ1-1 and V is TRBV18; TRBD1 matches 7 bases. There are 15 residues in the CDR3. V lost 3 bases to trimming and J lost 3 bases; unmatched junction nucleotides: 7. Germline lookup yields CDR1 KGHSH and CDR2 LQKENI. The CDR3 nucleotides read TGTGCCAGCTCACCTATACAGGGGAGGGACACTGAAGCTTTCTTT. Encoded protein: CASSPIQGRDTEAFF. Combining the CDR3 with reference TRBV18 and TRBJ1-1 gives the whole variable domain NAGVMQNPRHLVRRRGQEARLRCSPMKGHSHVYWYRQLPEEGLKFMVYLQKENIIDESGMPKERFSAEFPKEGPSILRIQQVVRGDSAAYFCASSPIQGRDTEAFFGQGTRLTVV.

The rearrangement uses TRBV7-2 and TRBJ2-1, with D perhaps TRBD1 (5 bases). V lost 5 bases, J lost 8 bases, and 10 bases lay in between. Germline V gene lookup returns CDR1 SGHTA and CDR2 FQGNSA. The CDR3 spans 12 residues. CDR3 amino acids: CASSRQIHEQFF. CDR3 coding DNA: TGTGCCAGCAGCCGACAGATACATGAGCAGTTCTTC.

To note about this clonotype: A clone one base away is much larger, so this may be a read error. The V gene is TRBV15, the J gene TRBJ1-6, with 7 nucleotides matching TRBD1. Germline V CDR1 and CDR2: LNHNV, YYDKDF (reference sequence). The V and J ends lost 11 bases and 4 bases, in that order; junction bases with no gene match: 5. The CDR3 loop spans 13 amino acids. The DNA of the CDR3 is TGTGCCCCCGCGGGACAGTATAATTCACCCCTCCACTTT. Its translation is CAPAGQYNSPLHF.

This clonotype was seen more than once but under ten times. This chain connects TRBV20-1 to TRBJ2-1; 8 nucleotides align to TRBD2. CDR1 and CDR2 from the germline V gene are DFQATT and SNEGSKA (reference sequence). J lost 6 bases, V lost 6 bases, and 10 bases had no gene match. The CDR3 is made up of 14 amino acids. CDR3 in DNA: TGCAGTGCCTTAAGCGGGAGTGCTTCCAATGAGCAGTTCTTC. Amino acids: CSALSGSASNEQFF.

The chain links TRBV6-5 to TRBJ2-3, with D maybe TRBD1 (5 bases). The CDR3 is made up of 14 amino acids. V dropped 4 bases and J dropped 10 bases, with 18 bases sitting between them. The germline V gene encodes CDR1 MNHEY and CDR2 SVGAGI. CDR3 sequence (DNA): TGTGCCAGCAGTTGGGGCCCTCCGCCTCTGGCGCAGTATTTT. It yields the protein CASSWGPPPLAQYF.

This clonotype was detected a few times. This rearrangement joins TRBV6-2 or TRBV6-3 to TRBJ2-6; D unclear. The CDR3 is 15 amino acids. The germline V and J ends were trimmed by 1 base and 4 bases, with 8 bases remaining between them. CDR1 is MNHEY, CDR2 SVGEGT, per germline. This CDR3 is CASSYWTEGANVLTF. CDR3 bases: TGTGCCAGCAGTTACTGGACGGAGGGGGCCAACGTCCTGACTTTC.

J is TRBJ2-7 and V is TRBV19; TRBD2 aligns across 11 bases. Germline V CDR1 and CDR2: LNHDA, SQIVND (reference sequence). Trimming removed 6 bases from V and 4 bases from J; junction bases left unmatched: 2. CDR3 size: 13 residues. As DNA, the CDR3 is TGTGCCAGTAGACTAGCGGGAGATTACGAGCAGTACTTC. It is translated as CASRLAGDYEQYF.

This clonotype showed up just a few times. V usage is TRBV7-2 and J usage is TRBJ2-3; TRBD1 aligns across 7 bases. This CDR3 is built from 15 residues. Losses at the gene ends were 5 bases for V and 0 bases for J; bases not matched to a gene: 5. Per the germline V gene, CDR1 is SGHTA and CDR2 is FQGNSA. The CDR3 region is CASSLYRGSTDTQYF. As DNA, the CDR3 is TGTGCCAGCAGCCTCTACAGGGGAAGCACAGATACGCAGTATTTT.

V usage is TRBV7-9 and J usage is TRBJ1-1; unclear D gene. V was trimmed by 5 bases and J by 3 bases, leaving 16 bases between them. The germline V gene has CDR1 SEHNR and CDR2 FQNEAQ (reference sequence). This CDR3 has 15 amino acids. The CDR3 bases are TGTGCCAGCAGCCTATCTTGGGGAATGGACACTGAAGCTTTCTTT. The encoded protein is CASSLSWGMDTEAFF.

The chain is built from TRBV10-3 and TRBJ1-5, with D perhaps matching TRBD1 (6 bases). Germline values: CDR1 ENHRY, CDR2 SYGVKD. V dropped 6 bases and J dropped 7 bases, with 16 bases sitting between them. The CDR3 is 14 amino acids. The CDR3 DNA reads TGTGCCATCAGACAACAGGGACGAGGGCAGCCCCAGCATTTT. Amino acids: CAIRQQGRGQPQHF.